This T cell receptor beta chain was obtained from a study of CXCR3-negative and CXCR3-positive naive CD8 T cells. In regard to this clonotype: The antigen is undetermined.

UMI-labeled TRB cDNA libraries were prepared by 5' RACE. TCRdb re-called the 5' RACE reads, yielding one record per CDR3 amino acid sequence without DNA. This repertoire includes 70,000 to 100,000 distinct CDR3 sequences. Whole-study results and caveats: Naive cells used TRBV-TRBJ genes in much the same way whether CXCR3-negative or CXCR3-positive; memory cells did not. Cryopreserved PBMCs had partly decreased CXCR3 expression; fresh PBMCs were used in most assays.

The CDR3 extends over 19 amino acids. Sequencing was carried out using naive CXCR3- CD8+ T cells from blood. As to subset: CD45RO-CCR7+CD27+CD95- naive CD8+ T cells lacking CXCR3 (TNR3-). This clonotype was sampled from a human donor in good health. Some clones in this sample may be carry-over from other donors' samples. The chain has TRBV12-3 or TRBV12-4 and TRBJ2-1; TCRdb gives TRBD2 as the D gene, but with no DNA this cannot be confirmed. CDR3 residues: CASSYLTSGGSLPYNEQFF.